The 28 T cell receptor beta chains in this list originate from one sample, sequenced in a study of blood T cell repertoires in COVID-19. Profiling relied on immunoSEQ multiplex PCR, and the TCRdb table lists in-frame clones only, not all of them. The table has over 30,000 clones, approximately 83% seen once. Sequencing was performed on peripheral blood. The receptors originated from a woman aged 55 to 70 with active COVID-19.

CDR3 protein: CASSVKQGSIDEQYF. For the CDR3, the DNA is TGTGCCAGCAGCGTAAAACAGGGGTCGATCGACGAGCAGTACTTC. This chain uses TRBV9 with TRBJ2-7; 7 nucleotides agree with TRBD1. V gave up 1 base and J gave up 5 bases; unmatched junction bases: 9. From germline, CDR1 is SGDLS and CDR2 YYNGEE. The CDR3 has 15 residues.

V gene TRBV11-3 combines with J gene TRBJ2-2; D is perhaps TRBD1 (5 bases). The germline V gene has CDR1 SGHNT and CDR2 YENEEA. This CDR3 comprises 15 residues. Trimming left V 3 bases short and J 0 bases short, with 8 bases between. The CDR3 region is CASSFRGANTGELFF. DNA of the CDR3: TGTGCCAGCAGCTTTAGGGGCGCGAACACCGGGGAGCTGTTTTTT.

The chain combines TRBV5-1 with TRBJ2-3; 8 nucleotides agree with TRBD1. The CDR3 length is 17 residues. V lost 1 base and J lost 2; bases outside the gene matches: 9. Germline V gene sequence: CDR1 SGHRS, CDR2 YFSETQ. CDR3 DNA sequence: TGCGCCAGCAGCTTGTGGACGACAGGGGCCTCCACAGATACGCAGTATTTT. This sequence encodes CASSLWTTGASTDTQYF.

This clone occurred a few times. This chain joins TRBV9 and TRBJ2-1; TRBD1 is a possible D gene (6 bases). The CDR3 sequence is 13 residues long. The germline V gene encodes CDR1 SGDLS and CDR2 YYNGEE. V dropped 3 bases and J dropped 10 bases, with 14 bases sitting between them. Here the CDR3 DNA reads TGTGCCAGCAGCGCCCGGGGACAATGGGAGCAGTTCTTC. Amino acid sequence: CASSARGQWEQFF.

V gene TRBV9 combines with J gene TRBJ2-2, with D uncertain. The V gene lost 4 bases and the J gene lost 0 bases, with 10 bases spanning the gap. Per germline, CDR1 SGDLS and CDR2 YYNGEE. This CDR3 is 15 amino acids long. CDR3 sequence: CASSYEAANTGELFF. CDR3 DNA: TGTGCCAGCAGCTATGAGGCTGCGAACACCGGGGAGCTGTTTTTT.

The CDR3 DNA sequence: TGTGCCAGCACCCAACTCATGGGGGCGCGGAGTCAGCCCCAGCATTTT. It is translated as CASTQLMGARSQPQHF. The chain has TRBV28 and TRBJ1-5; maybe TRBD1 (6 bases). Germline V gives CDR1 MDHEN, CDR2 SYDVKM. This CDR3 has 16 residues. V was pared by 7 bases and J by 6 bases, with 22 bases between.

In this sample, this clone turned up once. The chain couples TRBV10-3 to TRBJ2-7; 7 nucleotides align to TRBD2. The CDR3 contains 14 residues. After removal of 6 bases from V and 2 bases from J, the junction contained 7 bases not matched to a gene. Germline V gene sequence: CDR1 ENHRY, CDR2 SYGVKD. The CDR3 nucleotides are TGTGCCATCAGAAAGACTAGCCAGGCCTACGAGCAGTACTTC. Amino acid sequence: CAIRKTSQAYEQYF.

The CDR3 reads CASINRDRVFSGYNSPLHF. In DNA form, the CDR3 reads TGTGCCAGTATTAACCGGGACAGGGTATTTTCGGGCTATAATTCACCCCTCCACTTT. The rearrangement joins TRBV19 to TRBJ1-6, with 9 bases fitting TRBD1. Unmatched junction bases numbered 16, after V lost 7 bases and J lost 3 bases. The CDR3 has 19 amino acids. CDR1 LNHDA and CDR2 SQIVND come from the germline V gene (reference sequence).

The CDR3 sequence is CASSQGGENSLLHF. The CDR3 DNA reads as TGTGCCAGCAGCCAAGGGGGGGAAAACTCTCTCCTCCACTTT. The chain uses TRBV3-1 (or the pseudogene TRBV3-2) and TRBJ1-6; maybe TRBD1 (5 bases). The ends were cut back, 1 base at V and 15 bases at J, with 16 bases in the middle. The CDR3 spans 14 residues. Germline V gives CDR1 LGHDT, CDR2 YNNKEL (reference sequence).

The chain is built from TRBV10-3 and TRBJ2-5; 9 bases agree with TRBD2. Trimming removed 11 bases from V and 4 bases from J; junction bases left unmatched: 11. CDR1 is ENHRY and CDR2 is SYGVKD in the germline V gene. The CDR3 runs to 14 residues. Here the CDR3 DNA reads TGTGCCGTCTCTAGCGGGGTCGTAGGAGAGACCCAGTACTTC. Translation gives CAVSSGVVGETQYF.

CDR3: CASTRDRAYNSPLHF. CDR3 coding DNA: TGTGCCAGCACAAGAGACAGGGCCTATAATTCACCCCTCCACTTT. This chain joins TRBV7-9 and TRBJ1-6; TRBD1 aligns across 7 bases. Trimming removed 7 bases from V and 2 bases from J; junction bases left unmatched: 5. The germline gives CDR1 SEHNR, CDR2 FQNEAQ (reference sequence). The CDR3 is made up of 15 amino acids. Full variable domain (outside the CDR3, taken from reference TRBV7-9 and TRBJ1-6): DTGVSQNPRHKITKRGQNVTFRCDPISEHNRLYWYRQTLGQGPEFLTYFQNEAQLEKSRLLSDRFSAERPKGSFSTLEIQRTEQGDSAMYLCASTRDRAYNSPLHFGNGTRLTVT.

The chain carries TRBV4-1 and TRBJ2-1; 10 positions agree with TRBD1. CDR3 length: 15 amino acids. J gave up 7 bases and V 3 bases, and 6 bases lay outside the gene matches. Germline lookup yields CDR1 MGHRA and CDR2 YSYEKL. The CDR3 region has the DNA TGCGCCAGCAGCCATGCGACAGGGGGCTTGAATGAGCAGTTCTTC. Encoded protein: CASSHATGGLNEQFF.

In this sample, this clone turned up a few times. V usage is TRBV6-6 and J usage is TRBJ1-6, with TRBD1 matching 9 bases. Germline-derived CDR1 and CDR2 are MNHNY and SVGAGI (reference sequence). V dropped 4 bases and J dropped 4; count of bases not matched to a gene: 5. The CDR3 is 16 amino acids. CDR3 region: CASSSRQGGYNSPLHF. CDR3 DNA sequence: TGTGCCAGCAGTTCCAGACAGGGGGGATATAATTCACCCCTCCACTTT.

This rearrangement joins TRBV11-2 to TRBJ2-7; D gene uncertain. The CDR3 has 13 residues. V was shortened by 3 bases and J by 3 bases, with 9 bases between the two germline ends. Germline-derived CDR1 and CDR2 are SGHAT and FQNNGV. DNA of the CDR3: TGTGCCAGCAGCTTTTACTTCCGCTACGAGCAGTACTTC. Translation: CASSFYFRYEQYF.

The chain is built from TRBV19 and TRBJ1-1; D is ambiguous. The CDR3 covers 13 residues. In germline, CDR1 is LNHDA, CDR2 SQIVND (reference sequence). Trimming left V 3 bases short and J 4 bases short, with 9 bases between. CDR3 DNA: TGTGCCAGTAGTATCACGGGAGGCACTGAAGCTTTCTTT. Protein: CASSITGGTEAFF.

The CDR3 here is CAWSAGNEQFF. CDR3 nucleotides: TGTGCCTGGAGTGCAGGGAATGAGCAGTTCTTC. The chain employs TRBV30 and TRBJ2-1; TRBD1 is a possible D gene (5 bases). This CDR3 has 11 amino acids. The germline V and J ends were trimmed by 1 base and 7 bases, with 5 bases remaining between them. Germline-derived CDR1 and CDR2 are GTSNPN and SVGIG (reference sequence).

This chain connects TRBV19 to TRBJ2-2; 7 nucleotides line up with TRBD1. This CDR3 has 14 amino acids. V lost 7 bases, J lost 0 bases, and 2 bases stayed unmatched. Looked up from germline, CDR1 is LNHDA and CDR2 is SQIVND (reference sequence). The CDR3 is CASTGTANTGELFF. In DNA form, the CDR3 reads TGTGCCAGTACCGGGACAGCGAACACCGGGGAGCTGTTTTTT.

This clone was seen a single time. The gene calls are TRBV11-2 and TRBJ1-3; 7 bases fit TRBD1. CDR1 is SGHAT and CDR2 is FQNNGV in the germline V gene. The CDR3 extends over 16 amino acids. Trimming at V came to 6 bases and at J to 0 bases, leaving 8 bases not matched to a gene. The CDR3 loop reads CASRNRGSISGNTIYF. CDR3 in DNA: TGTGCCAGCAGAAACAGGGGTTCCATCTCTGGAAACACCATATATTTT.

This chain uses TRBV28 with TRBJ2-2; no clear D. Germline CDR1 MDHEN, CDR2 SYDVKM. The V end was cut by 8 bases, the J end by 1 base, with 11 bases between. CDR3 length equals 14 residues. This CDR3 is CASRGPMNTGELFF. The CDR3 DNA sequence: TGTGCCAGCCGTGGGCCGATGAACACCGGGGAGCTGTTTTTT. The whole variable domain, remainder taken from reference TRBV28 and TRBJ2-2, is DVKVTQSSRYLVKRTGEKVFLECVQDMDHENMFWYRQDPGLGLRLIYFSYDVKMKEKGDIPEGYSVSREKKERFSLILESASTNQTSMYLCASRGPMNTGELFFGEGSRLTVL.

This clone is medium-sized. CDR3 sequence: CASSSGQGPTEAFF. CDR3 nucleotides: TGCGCCAGCAGTAGTGGACAGGGTCCCACTGAAGCTTTCTTT. The rearrangement links TRBV4-1 to TRBJ1-1; 8 nucleotides match TRBD1. Germline V gene sequence: CDR1 MGHRA, CDR2 YSYEKL. V shed 6 bases and J 4 bases; nucleotides not matched to a gene: 7. CDR3 length equals 14 residues.

This clone was recorded a few times. This chain uses TRBV7-9 with TRBJ2-2; no clear D gene. The CDR3 covers 15 residues. The V end was cut by 1 base, the J end by 7 bases, with 13 bases between. Germline V gene data show CDR1 as SEHNR and CDR2 as FQNEAQ (reference sequence). CDR3 nucleotide sequence: TGTGCCAGCAGCTTAGGATCCGGGTCGGGCGGGGAGCTGTTTTTT. It is translated as CASSLGSGSGGELFF.

The chain joins TRBV28 to TRBJ2-1; 12 bases match TRBD2. CDR3 length equals 15 residues. V lost 1 base, J lost 6 bases, and 1 base stayed unmatched. Germline-derived CDR1 and CDR2 are MDHEN and SYDVKM. In DNA, the CDR3 is TGTGCCAGCAGTTTATCTAGCGGGAGGGCCAATGAGCAGTTCTTC. This translates into CASSLSSGRANEQFF.

The V gene is TRBV28, the J gene TRBJ2-1, with 13 bases that match TRBD2. V gave up 5 bases and J gave up 7 bases; unmatched junction bases: 8. The CDR3 totals 16 residues. Germline V lookup: CDR1 MDHEN, CDR2 SYDVKM. CDR3 protein: CASSIPGTSGINEQFF. The CDR3 DNA reads TGTGCCAGCAGTATCCCCGGGACTAGCGGGATAAATGAGCAGTTCTTC.

This clone is classed as medium-sized (0.01 to 0.1%). V is TRBV30 and J is TRBJ1-6; 7 bases line up with TRBD1. Looked up from germline, CDR1 is GTSNPN and CDR2 is SVGIG (reference sequence). The CDR3 consists of 14 residues. The V gene end was trimmed by 3 bases and the J gene end by 7 bases; junction bases not matched to a gene: 6. The CDR3 region has the DNA TGTGCCTGGAGAGGGGGACAGATCAATTCACCCCTCCACTTT. This sequence encodes CAWRGGQINSPLHF.

This clone is a singleton in its sample. This chain links TRBV7-3 with TRBJ2-2; 9 positions agree with TRBD1. In germline, CDR1 is SGHTA, CDR2 FQGTGA. Trimming took 4 bases from V and 4 from J; bases not matched to a gene: 4. The CDR3 contains 15 residues. This chain's CDR3 is CASSSGTGLTGELFF. CDR3 in DNA: TGTGCCAGCAGCTCCGGGACAGGGCTCACCGGGGAGCTGTTTTTT. The variable domain in full, with the rest retrieved from reference TRBV7-3 and TRBJ2-2, is GAGVSQTPSNKVTEKGKYVELRCDPISGHTALYWYRQSLGQGPEFLIYFQGTGAADDSGLPNDRFFAVRPEGSVSTLKIQRTERGDSAVYLCASSSGTGLTGELFFGEGSRLTVL.

This rearrangement joins TRBV5-8 to TRBJ2-2; 9 nucleotides align to TRBD1. Losses at the gene ends were 6 bases for V and 5 bases for J; bases not matched to a gene: 5. CDR1 is SGHTS and CDR2 is YDEGEE in the germline V gene. The CDR3 length is 14 residues. The CDR3 nucleotides read TGTGCCAGCACTCGGGACAGGGCGACCGGGGAGCTGTTTTTT. This encodes CASTRDRATGELFF. The full variable domain, completed using reference TRBV5-8 and TRBJ2-2, is EAGVTQSPTHLIKTRGQQATLRCSPISGHTSVYWYQQALGLGLQFLLWYDEGEERNRGNFPPRFSGRQFPNYSSELNVNALELEDSALYLCASTRDRATGELFFGEGSRLTVL.

The chain recombines TRBV7-9 with TRBJ2-7; D possibly corresponds to TRBD2 (6 bases). V lost 7 bases and J 2 bases, leaving 12 bases between the germline ends. The CDR3 totals 13 residues. From germline, CDR1 is SEHNR and CDR2 FQNEAQ (reference sequence). CDR3 sequence (DNA): TGTGCCAGCACCGGGAGTTCCGCCTACGAGCAGTACTTC. Translating it yields CASTGSSAYEQYF.

The sample holds one count of this clone. The V gene is TRBV7-2, the J gene TRBJ2-1, with D possibly being TRBD2 (6 bases). CDR1 is SGHTA, CDR2 FQGNSA, per germline. V was pared by 8 bases and J by 0 bases, with 17 bases between. This CDR3 is built from 16 residues. In nucleotides, the CDR3 is TGTGCCAGCCGGAGCAGGGACGGGAGCTCCTACAATGAGCAGTTCTTC. Protein: CASRSRDGSSYNEQFF.